The sequence of this TCR beta chain was determined in a study of blood T cell repertoires in COVID-19. The cohort comprised adults aged roughly 18 to 100 years residing in approximately 25 US areas. Clinical history as reported by participants underpinned cohort assignment. Recovery meant two consecutive negative NP/OP PCR tests, professional clearance, or resolved symptoms. In germline, CDR1 is MDHEN, CDR2 SYDVKM. Trimming cost V 2 bases and J 9 bases; bases outside gene matches: 3. The CDR3 sequence is 15 residues long. The authors' processing: Counts of nucleated cells, estimated from reference gene primer amplification, were obtained. Data came from immunoSEQ multiplex PCR; TCRdb stores just in-frame clones and leaves some out. For V, J and clone size, that table is used; D and trimming come from the DNA. The repertoire holds 150,000 to 200,000 clones, with less than 85% as singletons.

The chain is built from TRBV28 and TRBJ2-1, with TRBD2 matching over 14 bases. Sequences were obtained from PBMCs or T cells enriched from blood (not recorded which). This TCR derives from a woman aged 45-60 years who had recovered from COVID-19. CDR3 residues: CASSLGTSGGGEQFF. The CDR3 nucleotides read TGTGCCAGCAGTTTAGGGACTAGCGGGGGCGGTGAGCAGTTCTTC.